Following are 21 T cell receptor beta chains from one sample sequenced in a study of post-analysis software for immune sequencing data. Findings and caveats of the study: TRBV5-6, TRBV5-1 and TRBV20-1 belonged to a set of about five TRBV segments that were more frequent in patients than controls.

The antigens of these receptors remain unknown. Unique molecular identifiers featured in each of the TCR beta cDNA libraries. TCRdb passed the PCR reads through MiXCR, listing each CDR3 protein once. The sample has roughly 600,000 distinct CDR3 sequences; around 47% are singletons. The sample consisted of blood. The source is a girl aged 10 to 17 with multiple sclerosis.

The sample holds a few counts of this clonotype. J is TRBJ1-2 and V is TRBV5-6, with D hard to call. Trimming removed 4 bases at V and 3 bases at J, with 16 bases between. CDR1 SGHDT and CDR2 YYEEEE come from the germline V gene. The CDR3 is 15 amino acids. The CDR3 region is CASSRTVSSYYGYTF. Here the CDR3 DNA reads TGTGCCAGCAGCAGGACGGTTTCTTCTTACTATGGCTACACCTTC.

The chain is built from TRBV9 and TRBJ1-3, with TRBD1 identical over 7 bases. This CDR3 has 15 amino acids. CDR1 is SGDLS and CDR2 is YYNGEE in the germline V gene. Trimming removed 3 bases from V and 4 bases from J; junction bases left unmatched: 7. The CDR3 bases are TGTGCCAGCAGCGCTTTGGACAGGACGGGAAACACCATATATTTT. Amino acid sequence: CASSALDRTGNTIYF.

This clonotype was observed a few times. For the CDR3, the DNA is TGTGCCAGCAGTGACAGGGGCCCTAATGAAAAACTGTTTTTT. It yields the protein CASSDRGPNEKLFF. This chain joins TRBV28 and TRBJ1-4; 8 bases are shared with TRBD1. The junction had 2 bases not matched to a gene; V was cut back by 5 bases and J by 3 bases. Germline-derived CDR1 and CDR2 are MDHEN and SYDVKM. The CDR3 length is 14 residues.

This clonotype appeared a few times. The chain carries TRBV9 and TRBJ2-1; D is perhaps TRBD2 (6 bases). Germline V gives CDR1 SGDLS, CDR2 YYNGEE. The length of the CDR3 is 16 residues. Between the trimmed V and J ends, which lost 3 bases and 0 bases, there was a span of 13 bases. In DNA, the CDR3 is TGTGCCAGCAGCGCAGAACTAGCCACCTCCTACAATGAGCAGTTCTTC. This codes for CASSAELATSYNEQFF.

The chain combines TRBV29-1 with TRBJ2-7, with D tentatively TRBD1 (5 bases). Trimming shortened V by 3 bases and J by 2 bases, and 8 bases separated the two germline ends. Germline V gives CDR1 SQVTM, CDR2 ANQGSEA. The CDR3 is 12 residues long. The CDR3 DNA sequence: TGCAGCGTTGAGGCAGGGACCTACGAGCAGTACTTC. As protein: CSVEAGTYEQYF.

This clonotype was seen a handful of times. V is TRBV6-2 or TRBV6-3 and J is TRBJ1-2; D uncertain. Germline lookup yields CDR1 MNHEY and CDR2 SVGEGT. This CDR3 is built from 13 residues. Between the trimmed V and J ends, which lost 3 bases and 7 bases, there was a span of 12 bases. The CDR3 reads CASSYYGGFGYTF. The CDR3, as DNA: TGTGCCAGCAGTTATTATGGAGGGTTTGGCTACACCTTC.

Here the CDR3 reads CSVEGGVLSTDTQYF. The CDR3 DNA follows: TGCAGCGTTGAAGGCGGGGTGCTATCCACAGATACGCAGTATTTT. The chain joins TRBV29-1 to TRBJ2-3; D might be TRBD2 (6 bases). Germline V lookup: CDR1 SQVTM, CDR2 ANQGSEA. This CDR3 has 15 amino acids. V was trimmed by 1 base and J by 2 bases, leaving 13 bases between them.

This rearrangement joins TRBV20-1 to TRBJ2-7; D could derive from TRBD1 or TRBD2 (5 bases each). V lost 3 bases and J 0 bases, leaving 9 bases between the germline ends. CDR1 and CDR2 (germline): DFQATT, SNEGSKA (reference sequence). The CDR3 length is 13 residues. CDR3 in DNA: TGCAGTGCTAGTCGAGGGGTCTCCTACGAGCAGTACTTC. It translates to CSASRGVSYEQYF.

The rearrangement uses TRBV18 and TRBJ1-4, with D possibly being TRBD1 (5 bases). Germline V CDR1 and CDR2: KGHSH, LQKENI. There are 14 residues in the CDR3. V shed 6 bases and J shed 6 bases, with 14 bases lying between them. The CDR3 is CASSIGTSDEKLFF. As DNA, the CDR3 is TGTGCCAGCTCTATCGGGACGTCGGATGAAAAACTGTTTTTT.

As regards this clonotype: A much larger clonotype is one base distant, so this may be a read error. CDR3 loop: CAGSEGGSSTDTQYF. The CDR3 bases are TGTGCCGGCAGTGAAGGCGGGAGCAGCACAGATACGCAGTATTTT. The genes are TRBV6-4 and TRBJ2-3; 7 nucleotides align to TRBD2. CDR1 and CDR2 from the germline V gene are MRHNA and SNTAGT. The CDR3 is made up of 15 amino acids.

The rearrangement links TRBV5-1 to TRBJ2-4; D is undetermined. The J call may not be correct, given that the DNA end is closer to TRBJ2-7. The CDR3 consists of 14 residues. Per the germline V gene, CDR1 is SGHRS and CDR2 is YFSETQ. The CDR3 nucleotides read TGCGCCAGCAGCCCTCACGGGTCTCGGGACGAGCAGTACTTC. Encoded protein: CASSPHGSRDEQYF.

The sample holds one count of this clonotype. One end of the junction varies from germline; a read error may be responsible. The CDR3 DNA reads TGTAGTGCTAGATTGGGGGCCGGGACAGATACGCAGTATTTT. Translation gives CSARLGAGTDTQYF. This chain links TRBV20-1 with TRBJ2-3; D is possibly TRBD1 (6 bases). Germline V gives CDR1 DFQATT, CDR2 SNEGSKA (reference sequence). CDR3 length equals 14 residues.

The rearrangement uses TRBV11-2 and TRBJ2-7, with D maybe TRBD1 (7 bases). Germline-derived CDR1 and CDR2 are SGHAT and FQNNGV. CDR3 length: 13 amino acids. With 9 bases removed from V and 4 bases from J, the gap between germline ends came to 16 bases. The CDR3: CASMEGASYEQYF. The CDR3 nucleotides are TGTGCCAGTATGGAGGGGGCGAGTTACGAGCAGTACTTC.

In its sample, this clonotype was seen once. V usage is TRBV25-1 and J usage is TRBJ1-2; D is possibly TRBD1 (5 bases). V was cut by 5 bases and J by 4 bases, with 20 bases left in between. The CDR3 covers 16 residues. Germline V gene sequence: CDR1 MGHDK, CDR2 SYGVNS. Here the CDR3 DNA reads TGTGCCAGCAGTCAAGGGGAATGGGACGGACTCTATGGCTACACCTTC. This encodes CASSQGEWDGLYGYTF.

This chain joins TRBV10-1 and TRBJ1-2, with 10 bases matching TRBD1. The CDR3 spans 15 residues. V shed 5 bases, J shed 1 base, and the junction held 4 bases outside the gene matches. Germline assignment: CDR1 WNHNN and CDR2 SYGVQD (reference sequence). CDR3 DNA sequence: TGCGCCAGCAGTCCCGGGACAGGGGATAACTATGGCTACACCTTC. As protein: CASSPGTGDNYGYTF.

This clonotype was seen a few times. The CDR3 DNA reads TGTGCCAGCAGTTTGGACAGTTGGAACACTGAAGCTTTCTTT. Translation: CASSLDSWNTEAFF. The V gene is TRBV27, the J gene TRBJ1-1; TRBD1 is a possible D gene (6 bases). This CDR3 has 14 amino acids. The germline CDR1 and CDR2 sequences are MNHEY and SMNVEV (reference sequence). V was trimmed by 3 bases and J by 1 base, leaving 9 bases between them.

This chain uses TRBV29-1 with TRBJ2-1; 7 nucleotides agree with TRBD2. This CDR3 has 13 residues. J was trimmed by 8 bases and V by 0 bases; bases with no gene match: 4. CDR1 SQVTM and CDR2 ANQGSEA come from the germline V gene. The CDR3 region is CSVEEGGPDEQFF. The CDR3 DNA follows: TGCAGCGTTGAAGAGGGAGGGCCGGATGAGCAGTTCTTC.

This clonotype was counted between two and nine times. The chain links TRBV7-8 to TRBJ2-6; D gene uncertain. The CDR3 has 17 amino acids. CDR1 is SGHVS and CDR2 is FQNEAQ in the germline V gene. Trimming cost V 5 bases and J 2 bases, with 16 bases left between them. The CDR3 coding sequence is TGTGCCAGCAGCCGCACTTTTACAGAGACTGGGGCCAACGTCCTGACTTTC. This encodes CASSRTFTETGANVLTF.

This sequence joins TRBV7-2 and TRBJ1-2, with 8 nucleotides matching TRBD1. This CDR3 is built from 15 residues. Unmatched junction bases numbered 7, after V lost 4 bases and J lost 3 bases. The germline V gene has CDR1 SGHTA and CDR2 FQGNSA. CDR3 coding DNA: TGTGCCAGCAGCTCCAGGGGGCGCGTAGACTATGGCTACACCTTC. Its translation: CASSSRGRVDYGYTF.

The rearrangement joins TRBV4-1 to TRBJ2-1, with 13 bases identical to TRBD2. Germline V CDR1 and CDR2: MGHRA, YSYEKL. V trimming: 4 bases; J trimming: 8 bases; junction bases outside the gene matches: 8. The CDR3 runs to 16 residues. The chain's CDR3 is CASSLKLAGGLDEQFF. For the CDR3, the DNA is TGCGCCAGCAGCCTGAAACTAGCGGGGGGGCTCGATGAGCAGTTCTTC.

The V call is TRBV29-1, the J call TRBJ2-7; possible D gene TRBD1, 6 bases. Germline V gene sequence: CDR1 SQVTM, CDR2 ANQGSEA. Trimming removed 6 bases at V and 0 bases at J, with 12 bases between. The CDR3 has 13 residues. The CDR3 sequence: CSVLKGDSYEQYF. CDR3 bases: TGCAGCGTACTGAAGGGGGACTCCTACGAGCAGTACTTC.